One and the same sample provided the 27 T cell receptor beta chains below, sequenced in a study of shared clonotypes between healthy human individuals. The method was immunoSEQ multiplex PCR; TCRdb's version includes in-frame clones alone and lacks a portion of them. The table has some 500,000 clones, approximately 77% seen once. The sample comprised PBMCs. These receptors were obtained from a woman aged 40 to 50 in good health. Some clones in this sample may be carry-over from other donors' samples.

This clone appeared a single time. The CDR3 loop is CAWRGGWTSGKPYYNNEQFF. In DNA form, the CDR3 reads TGTGCCTGGAGAGGGGGATGGACTAGCGGGAAGCCGTATTATAACAATGAGCAGTTCTTC. The chain has TRBV30 and TRBJ2-1; 12 nucleotides line up with TRBD2. The V and J ends lost 3 bases and 5 bases, in that order; junction bases with no gene match: 20. The germline V gene encodes CDR1 GTSNPN and CDR2 SVGIG (reference sequence). The CDR3 consists of 20 residues.

There are a few counts of this clone. V is TRBV4-1 and J is TRBJ2-1; no reliable D call. The V and J ends lost 4 bases and 5 bases respectively, with 12 bases between them. The CDR3 is made up of 14 amino acids. CDR1 is MGHRA and CDR2 is YSYEKL in the germline V gene. In DNA form, the CDR3 reads TGCGCCAGCAGCCCCAGCCGGTCTCACAATGAGCAGTTCTTC. Its translation is CASSPSRSHNEQFF.

This chain links TRBV28 with TRBJ1-3, with D unresolved. The CDR3 has 16 amino acids. V lost 7 bases to trimming and J lost 4 bases, with 20 bases between them. The germline CDR1 and CDR2 sequences are MDHEN and SYDVKM. CDR3 in DNA: TGTGCCAGCATTCGTGGGGTACAACGAGCGGGAAACACCATATATTTT. Residues: CASIRGVQRAGNTIYF. Full variable domain (missing parts from reference TRBV28 and TRBJ1-3): DVKVTQSSRYLVKRTGEKVFLECVQDMDHENMFWYRQDPGLGLRLIYFSYDVKMKEKGDIPEGYSVSREKKERFSLILESASTNQTSMYLCASIRGVQRAGNTIYFGEGSWLTVV.

The chain employs TRBV4-2 and TRBJ2-1, with a possible D match to TRBD2 (6 bases). The length of the CDR3 is 15 residues. CDR1 is LGHNA and CDR2 is YNFKEQ in the germline V gene. Between the trimmed V and J ends, which lost 0 bases and 10 bases, there was a span of 16 bases. The CDR3 is CASSQDPRGLGEQFF. As DNA, the CDR3 is TGTGCCAGCAGCCAAGATCCGCGGGGTCTAGGCGAGCAGTTCTTC.

V usage is TRBV7-3 and J usage is TRBJ2-7; weak D call: TRBD2 (5 bases). The V end was cut by 5 bases, the J end by 4 bases, with 18 bases between. The CDR3 contains 15 residues. CDR1 is SGHTA and CDR2 is FQGTGA in the germline V gene. The DNA of the CDR3 is TGTGCCAGCAGCCCTGCTGTTGGGCTAGCTTACGAGCAGTACTTC. Translation gives CASSPAVGLAYEQYF.

This clone is a singleton in its sample. The chain has TRBV5-5 and TRBJ2-7; the match to TRBD1 covers 7 bases. The trim removed 0 bases at V and 2 bases at J, leaving 5 bases unmatched. Germline CDR1 reads SGHKS; CDR2 reads YYEKEE (reference sequence). The CDR3 has 15 residues. CDR3 DNA sequence: TGTGCCAGCAGCTTGGTGGGGACAGCAGCCTACGAGCAGTACTTC. This codes for CASSLVGTAAYEQYF.

V is TRBV27 and J is TRBJ2-7; D is possibly TRBD2 (5 bases). Germline assignment: CDR1 MNHEY and CDR2 SMNVEV (reference sequence). The V end lost 5 bases, the J end lost 5 bases, and 10 bases lay between the germline ends. The CDR3 runs to 12 residues. CDR3 sequence (DNA): TGTGCCAGCAGTCGGAGGCAAGACGAGCAGTACTTC. Its protein is CASSRRQDEQYF.

This clone was seen once. A far larger clone is just one base off, so this is likely a read error. The CDR3: CAWNRQNSYGQYF. CDR3 in DNA: TGTGCCTGGAACCGACAAAACTCCTACGGGCAGTACTTC. The chain employs TRBV30 and TRBJ2-7; D gene uncertain. CDR1 is GTSNPN and CDR2 is SVGIG in the germline V gene (reference sequence). The CDR3 runs 13 residues.

The V gene is TRBV28, the J gene TRBJ2-6; 10 positions match TRBD1. The CDR3 covers 18 residues. J gave up 2 bases and V 2 bases, and 6 bases lay outside the gene matches. The germline V gene has CDR1 MDHEN and CDR2 SYDVKM. This CDR3 reads CASSLRPGTGAGANVLTF. For the CDR3, the DNA is TGTGCCAGCAGTTTACGTCCCGGGACAGGGGCTGGGGCCAACGTCCTGACTTTC.

This chain links TRBV9 with TRBJ1-1, with 8 nucleotides matching TRBD1. The CDR3 is 14 residues long. V shed 3 bases, J shed 7 bases, and the junction held 8 bases outside the gene matches. The V gene's germline CDR1 is SGDLS and CDR2 YYNGEE. CDR3 protein: CASSDIRGRGEAFF. The CDR3 region has the DNA TGTGCCAGCAGCGACATCAGGGGGCGCGGTGAAGCTTTCTTT.

The chain couples TRBV28 to TRBJ2-7, with D possibly matching TRBD1 (5 bases). CDR3 size: 15 residues. Germline V lookup: CDR1 MDHEN, CDR2 SYDVKM. The ends were cut back, 7 bases at V and 4 bases at J, with 20 bases in the middle. CDR3 DNA: TGTGCCAGCACCCCCGGAAGTAACAGGTATTACGAGCAGTACTTC. It is translated as CASTPGSNRYYEQYF.

The chain has TRBV7-2 and TRBJ1-2; 9 positions match TRBD1. The V gene end was trimmed by 0 bases and the J gene end by 2 bases; junction bases not matched to a gene: 1. The CDR3 has 15 residues. From germline, CDR1 is SGHTA and CDR2 FQGNSA. The CDR3 sequence is CASSLAGTGNYGYTF. CDR3 DNA sequence: TGTGCCAGCAGCTTAGCCGGGACAGGGAACTATGGCTACACCTTC.

The chain couples TRBV6-1 to TRBJ1-3; D is uncertain. Trimming removed 0 bases at V and 2 bases at J, with 14 bases between. Germline V gives CDR1 MNHNS, CDR2 SASEGT. There are 17 residues in the CDR3. The CDR3 sequence is CASSEAPPAGTGNTIYF. DNA of the CDR3: TGTGCCAGCAGTGAAGCCCCCCCTGCAGGAACTGGAAACACCATATATTTT.

This chain connects TRBV18 to TRBJ2-7; 9 nucleotides align to TRBD1. In germline, CDR1 is KGHSH, CDR2 LQKENI. The J segment lost 2 bases and the V segment lost 6 bases, leaving 14 bases of the junction unmatched. The CDR3 runs to 17 residues. CDR3 sequence reads: CASSPRIPGTGTYEQYF. CDR3 coding DNA: TGTGCCAGCTCCCCAAGGATTCCAGGGACAGGGACCTACGAGCAGTACTTC.

This chain uses TRBV4-1 with TRBJ1-5, with TRBD1 matching 8 bases. This CDR3 is built from 19 residues. CDR1 MGHRA and CDR2 YSYEKL come from the germline V gene. Trimming at V came to 1 base and at J to 0 bases, leaving 11 bases not matched to a gene. The CDR3 reads CASSQGGGRGPYSNQPQHF. The CDR3 nucleotides read TGCGCCAGCAGCCAAGGGGGGGGCAGGGGGCCCTATAGCAATCAGCCCCAGCATTTT.

The gene calls are TRBV6-1 and TRBJ1-5, with unresolved D. The germline V and J ends were trimmed by 2 bases and 1 base, with 6 bases remaining between them. This CDR3 has 14 amino acids. From germline, CDR1 is MNHNS and CDR2 SASEGT. The CDR3 DNA follows: TGTGCCAGCAGTGAACAGCAAAGCAATCAGCCCCAGCATTTT. Its translation: CASSEQQSNQPQHF.

This clone was detected only once. A far larger clone is a single base away, which makes a read error likely. This chain connects TRBV30 to TRBJ2-7; unclear D gene. The CDR3 loop spans 12 amino acids. In germline, CDR1 is GTSNPN, CDR2 SVGIG (reference sequence). CDR3 amino acids: CVFTAAGYEQYF. The CDR3 DNA is TGTGTCTTCACCGCCGCCGGCTACGAGCAGTACTTC.

Comment on this clone: This likely came from a read error, as a far larger clone is one base away. As the CDR3 is not closed by the conserved phenylalanine or tryptophan, this likely results from a read error. The V and J genes are TRBV7-9 and TRBJ1-4; D gene uncertain. Deletions cut 3 bases from V and 6 bases from J, with 2 bases between. CDR3 length: 11 amino acids. Germline V gives CDR1 SEHNR, CDR2 FQNEAQ (reference sequence). DNA of the CDR3: TGTGCCAGCAGCTTTTATGAAAAACTGTTTTGT. Translation: CASSFYEKLFC.

This clone was seen only once. The chain combines TRBV7-2 with TRBJ2-7; 9 bases are a match to TRBD2. CDR3 length: 15 residues. Germline loops: CDR1 SGHTA, CDR2 FQGNSA. The ends lost 6 bases at V and 0 bases at J; junction bases unmatched: 6. The CDR3 protein is CASSLTSGYSYEQYF. CDR3 in DNA: TGTGCCAGCAGTTTAACTAGCGGGTACTCCTACGAGCAGTACTTC.

This clone turned up a few times. The chain recombines TRBV29-1 with TRBJ1-1; D is uncertain. This CDR3 comprises 12 residues. CDR1 is SQVTM, CDR2 ANQGSEA, per germline. Trimming removed 0 bases from V and 5 bases from J, with 7 bases in between. The CDR3 DNA reads TGCAGCGTTGAAGAACCGGGGACTGAAGCTTTCTTT. This sequence encodes CSVEEPGTEAFF.

Comment on this clone: Different DNA sequences within this sample yield the same CDR3. This chain uses TRBV28 with TRBJ1-1; no firm D call. Trimming took off 6 bases at V and 2 bases at J, with 7 bases between the two ends. The CDR3 covers 12 residues. Germline CDR1 MDHEN, CDR2 SYDVKM. The DNA of the CDR3 is TGTGCCAGCAGCCCACTTAACACTGAAGCTTTCTTT. Translating gives CASSPLNTEAFF.

The rearrangement uses TRBV9 and TRBJ2-3; 11 bases line up with TRBD2. The germline CDR1 and CDR2 sequences are SGDLS and YYNGEE. The CDR3 loop spans 16 amino acids. V shed 4 bases and J 3 bases; nucleotides not matched to a gene: 7. As DNA, the CDR3 is TGTGCCAGCAGCATTACTAGCGGGAGTGCGACAGATACGCAGTATTTT. Translation: CASSITSGSATDTQYF. Variable domain in full (rest from reference TRBV9 and TRBJ2-3): DSGVTQTPKHLITATGQRVTLRCSPRSGDLSVYWYQQSLDQGLQFLIQYYNGEERAKGNILERFSAQQFPDLHSELNLSSLELGDSALYFCASSITSGSATDTQYFGPGTRLTVL.

A word on this clone: A far bigger clonotype differs at one base, so this is likely a read error. In the same sample, other DNA sequences code for this CDR3. The CDR3 DNA reads TGCGCCAGAAGCTTGGCGCAAAATCAGCCCCAGCATTTT. Residues: CARSLAQNQPQHF. This chain joins TRBV5-3 and TRBJ1-5, with unresolved D. TRBV5-3 is an open reading frame, and its role is uncertain. The CDR3 totals 13 residues.

This clone occurred many times. Other nucleotide sequences in the sample specify the same CDR3. The chain is built from TRBV11-2 and TRBJ2-7; 8 nucleotides line up with TRBD1. V was pared by 3 bases and J by 5 bases, with 6 bases of the junction left unmatched. Germline V lookup: CDR1 SGHAT, CDR2 FQNNGV. The CDR3 consists of 14 residues. The CDR3 bases are TGTGCCAGCAGCTTTAGGACAGGGCAGGACGAGCAGTACTTC. Its protein product is CASSFRTGQDEQYF.

V usage is TRBV7-9 and J usage is TRBJ2-7; D not certain. There are 13 residues in the CDR3. CDR1 is SEHNR and CDR2 is FQNEAQ in the germline V gene (reference sequence). The V end lost 2 bases, the J end lost 3 bases, and 8 bases lay between the germline ends. The CDR3, as DNA: TGTGCCAGCAGCTTAAATGGTAACTACGAGCAGTACTTC. Its protein product is CASSLNGNYEQYF.

Concerning this clone: A far larger clone is one base from this, pointing to a likely read error. V is TRBV29-1 and J is TRBJ2-7, with D perhaps matching TRBD2 (5 bases). CDR1 and CDR2 (germline): SQVTM, ANQGSEA. This CDR3 has 11 amino acids. CDR3 sequence: CNVEGSYEQYF. CDR3 coding DNA: TGCAACGTTGAGGGCTCCTACGAGCAGTACTTC.

This clone was picked up many times. Other nucleotide sequences from this sample produce the same CDR3. The rearrangement joins TRBV27 to TRBJ1-1, with D tentatively TRBD1 (6 bases). Trimming cost V 5 bases and J 5 bases, with 15 bases left between them. Germline V gene data show CDR1 as MNHEY and CDR2 as SMNVEV (reference sequence). The length of the CDR3 is 14 residues. CDR3 DNA sequence: TGTGCCAGCAGTCCAGACTACAGGGATACTGAAGCTTTCTTT. Its protein product is CASSPDYRDTEAFF.